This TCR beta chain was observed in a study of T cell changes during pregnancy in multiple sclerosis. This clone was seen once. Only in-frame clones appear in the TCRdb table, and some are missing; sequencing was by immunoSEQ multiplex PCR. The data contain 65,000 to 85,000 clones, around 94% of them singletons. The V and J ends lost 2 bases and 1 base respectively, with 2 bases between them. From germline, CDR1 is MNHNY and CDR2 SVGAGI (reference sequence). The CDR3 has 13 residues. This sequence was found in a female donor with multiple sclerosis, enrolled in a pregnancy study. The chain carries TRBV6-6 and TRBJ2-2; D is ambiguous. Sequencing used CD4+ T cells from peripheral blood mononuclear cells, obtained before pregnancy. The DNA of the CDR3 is TGTGCCAGCAGTTACCTGAACACCGGGGAGCTGTTTTTT. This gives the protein CASSYLNTGELFF.